These T cell receptor beta chains were read from a single sample in a study of a mutant IDH1 vaccine in newly diagnosed glioma. Their target antigens are unknown. Sequencing used immunoSEQ multiplex PCR; TCRdb keeps in-frame clones, though not all of them. The sample shows approximately 47,000 clones, more than 70% of them seen only once. Sequenced material: PBMCs, taken from a glioma patient whose treatment included an IDH1 peptide vaccine. Every receptor here comes from a woman aged 40 to 49 with glioma. CDR3s include the opening cysteine and the closing phenylalanine or tryptophan. A D gene is named only where the DNA matches it firmly. Clone size, where shown, is once, few, many, or a class for clones that have expanded.

j_gene | abundance | v_gene | d_gene | CDR3aa | CDR3nt
TRBJ1-3 | NA | TRBV4-1 | NA | CASSQVLGNTIYF | TGCGCCAGCAGCCAAGTTCTTGGAAACACCATATATTTT
TRBJ2-5 | NA | TRBV29-1 | TRBD1 | CSLRQGRETQYF | TGCAGCTTAAGACAGGGGCGAGAGACCCAGTACTTC
TRBJ2-2 | NA | TRBV6-6 | NA | CASWGLTGELFF | TGTGCCAGTTGGGGGTTAACCGGGGAGCTGTTTTTT
TRBJ1-1 | NA | TRBV19 | NA | CASINTRGNTEAFF | TGTGCCAGTATCAATACCCGAGGGAACACTGAAGCTTTCTTT
TRBJ2-7 | NA | TRBV13 | TRBD2 | CASSSVAGLAAPSYEQYF | TGTGCCAGCAGCTCCGTTGCGGGACTAGCGGCCCCCTCCTACGAGCAGTACTTC
TRBJ1-4 | few | TRBV7-9 | TRBD1 | CASSLRDRVATNEKLFF | TGTGCCAGCAGCTTAAGGGACAGGGTTGCAACTAATGAAAAACTGTTTTTT
TRBJ1-1 | few | TRBV29-1 | NA | CSVVRANTEAFF | TGCAGCGTTGTGAGGGCGAACACTGAAGCTTTCTTT
TRBJ2-3 | NA | TRBV11-2 | NA | CASSLDVSTDTQYF | TGTGCCAGCAGCTTAGACGTGAGCACAGATACGCAGTATTTT
TRBJ1-5 | NA | TRBV6-5 | TRBD1 | CASRADRGPNQPQHF | TGTGCCAGCAGGGCGGACAGGGGGCCCAATCAGCCCCAGCATTTT
TRBJ1-2 | NA | TRBV28 | TRBD1 | CASKVWDSNYGYTF | TGTGCCAGCAAGGTCTGGGACAGCAACTATGGCTACACCTTC
TRBJ2-5 | NA | TRBV19 | TRBD2 | CASQGGRETQYF | TGTGCCAGCCAGGGAGGGCGGGAGACCCAGTACTTC
TRBJ1-2 | NA | TRBV7-2 | NA | CASSARRGANYGYTF | TGTGCCAGCAGCGCCAGGCGGGGCGCTAACTATGGCTACACCTTC
TRBJ1-1 | NA | TRBV2 | NA | CAKGRGAGRNTEAFF | TGTGCCAAAGGACGGGGGGCAGGTAGGAACACTGAAGCTTTCTTT
TRBJ1-1 | NA | TRBV7-8 | NA | CASSYLGAEAFF | TGTGCCAGCAGCTACCTAGGGGCTGAAGCTTTCTTT
TRBJ1-1 | once | TRBV6-5 | NA | CASSYRLTNTEAFF | TGTGCCAGCAGTTACAGACTGACAAACACTGAAGCTTTCTTT
TRBJ1-4 | NA | TRBV28 | NA | CASRSVVGEKLFF | TGTGCCAGCAGATCCGTCGTGGGAGAAAAACTGTTTTTT
TRBJ1-2 | few | TRBV7-9 | NA | CASSPMADNYGYTF | TGTGCCAGCTCCCCTATGGCAGATAATTATGGCTACACCTTC
TRBJ1-5 | NA | TRBV6-1 | NA | CASSEVRPQHF | TGTGCCAGCAGTGAGGTGAGGCCCCAGCATTTT
TRBJ2-3 | NA | TRBV14 | TRBD2 | CASSPPAGGRRGTDTQYF | TGTGCCAGCAGCCCGCCAGCGGGGGGACGAAGGGGAACAGATACGCAGTATTTT
TRBJ1-3 | few | TRBV30 | NA | CAWSMATGNTIYF | TGTGCCTGGAGTATGGCGACTGGAAACACCATATATTTT
TRBJ2-7 | NA | TRBV19 | NA | CASKSPGQSYEQYF | TGTGCCAGCAAGAGCCCGGGACAATCCTACGAGCAGTACTTC
TRBJ2-7 | NA | TRBV9 | NA | CASSVEDGVPYEQYF | TGTGCCAGCAGCGTAGAGGACGGGGTCCCCTACGAGCAGTACTTC
TRBJ2-7 | NA | TRBV6-1 | TRBD2 | CASSAGGTASYEQYF | TGTGCCAGCAGCGCGGGAGGGACGGCCTCCTACGAGCAGTACTTC
TRBJ2-7 | NA | TRBV7-2 | TRBD2 | CASSLPLAGGTSSYEQYF | TGTGCCAGCAGCCTCCCACTAGCGGGGGGGACAAGCTCCTACGAGCAGTACTTC
TRBJ1-1 | few | TRBV30 | NA | CAWSRNWRRNTEAFF | TGTGCCTGGAGCCGGAACTGGAGGAGAAACACTGAAGCTTTCTTT
TRBJ2-3 | NA | TRBV20-1 | TRBD2 | CSASSGAQYF | TGCAGTGCTAGTAGCGGGGCGCAGTATTTT
TRBJ1-5 | NA | TRBV29-1 | NA | CSVVFPGYSNQPQHF | TGCAGCGTTGTTTTCCCTGGCTATAGCAATCAGCCCCAGCATTTT
TRBJ1-1 | NA | TRBV6-4 | NA | CASSLRVGTEAFF | TGTGCCAGCAGTCTCAGGGTTGGCACTGAAGCTTTCTTT
TRBJ1-4 | NA | TRBV19 | NA | CASSIGDSNEKLFF | TGTGCCAGTAGTATAGGAGACTCGAATGAAAAACTGTTTTTT
TRBJ2-7 | NA | TRBV4-1 | TRBD2 | CASSQDPRGVEQYF | TGCGCCAGCAGCCAAGACCCTCGGGGGGTCGAGCAGTACTTC
TRBJ2-7 | NA | TRBV5-6 | NA | CASSLRQKGYEQYF | TGTGCCAGCAGCTTGAGGCAGAAAGGCTACGAGCAGTACTTC
TRBJ2-7 | NA | TRBV5-1 | NA | CASSLGAGVSYEQYF | TGCGCCAGCAGCTTGGGTGCAGGGGTCTCCTACGAGCAGTACTTC
TRBJ2-5 | NA | TRBV15 | TRBD2 | CATQGGGQGETQYF | TGTGCCACGCAGGGCGGGGGGCAGGGGGAGACCCAGTACTTC
TRBJ1-2 | NA | TRBV27 | TRBD1 | CASSLDRGNYGYTF | TGTGCCAGCAGTTTAGACAGGGGTAACTATGGCTACACCTTC
TRBJ2-3 | NA | TRBV18 | TRBD2 | CASSPGLIGTDTQYF | TGTGCCAGCTCACCGGGACTAATCGGCACAGATACGCAGTATTTT
TRBJ1-4 | NA | TRBV6-5 | TRBD1 | CASRSTGGREKLFF | TGTGCCAGCAGATCGACAGGGGGCCGAGAAAAACTGTTTTTT
TRBJ2-7 | NA | TRBV2 | TRBD1 | CASSWGGVDRIYEQYF | TGTGCCAGCAGTTGGGGCGGAGTGGACAGGATCTACGAGCAGTACTTC
TRBJ2-1 | NA | TRBV30 | NA | CAWSTSLLFF | TGTGCCTGGAGTACTAGTTTGCTGTTCTTC
TRBJ2-3 | NA | TRBV18 | NA | CASSPVGSDTQYF | TGTGCCAGCTCACCAGTGGGCTCAGATACGCAGTATTTT
TRBJ1-5 | NA | TRBV7-8 | TRBD1 | CASSPSRDRYQPQHF | TGTGCCAGCAGCCCCTCCCGGGACAGATATCAGCCCCAGCATTTT
TRBJ1-5 | NA | TRBV7-2 | NA | CASSFGGANNQPQHF | TGTGCCAGCAGCTTTGGAGGGGCCAACAATCAGCCCCAGCATTTT
TRBJ1-2 | once | TRBV7-2 | NA | CASSPTRDNYGYTF | TGTGCCAGCAGCCCCACAAGGGATAACTATGGCTACACCTTC
TRBJ1-5 | NA | TRBV19 | NA | CASSESRQGNQPQHF | TGTGCCAGTAGTGAGTCCCGACAGGGCAATCAGCCCCAGCATTTT
TRBJ2-7 | NA | TRBV6-6 | TRBD2 | CASSRREGYEQYF | TGTGCCAGCAGCAGGCGGGAGGGCTACGAGCAGTACTTC
TRBJ1-2 | few | TRBV18 | TRBD1 | CASSPGTGGPTANYGYTF | TGTGCCAGCTCACCAGGGACAGGGGGCCCAACCGCTAACTATGGCTACACCTTC
TRBJ1-6 | NA | TRBV13 | NA | CASSQVGSPLHF | TGTGCCAGCAGCCAAGTGGGCTCACCCCTCCACTTT
TRBJ2-6 | NA | TRBV6-5 | NA | CASSRGSSGANVLTF | TGTGCCAGCAGCCGGGGTAGCTCTGGGGCCAACGTCCTGACTTTC
TRBJ2-1 | NA | TRBV10-3 | TRBD2 | CAISDNSGNPGDEQFF | TGTGCCATCAGTGATAATAGCGGGAACCCTGGGGATGAGCAGTTCTTC
TRBJ2-5 | NA | TRBV15 | NA | CATSLTRGTQYF | TGTGCCACCAGCTTGACCCGGGGGACCCAGTACTTC
TRBJ1-1 | NA | TRBV5-1 | NA | CASSPTLDSEAFF | TGCGCCAGCAGCCCAACCCTGGACAGTGAAGCTTTCTTT
TRBJ1-1 | NA | TRBV7-9 | NA | CASSFSSGAFF | TGTGCCAGCAGCTTTTCCTCCGGGGCTTTCTTT
TRBJ1-2 | NA | TRBV28 | NA | CASTLRTAYGYTF | TGTGCCAGCACGCTTCGGACAGCCTATGGCTACACCTTC
TRBJ2-2 | NA | TRBV6-1 | TRBD2 | CASSEVLAGGTGELFF | TGTGCCAGCAGTGAAGTGCTAGCGGGGGGAACCGGGGAGCTGTTTTTT
TRBJ2-7 | few | TRBV10-1 | NA | CASSESWTEQHF | TGCGCCAGCAGTGAGTCGTGGACTGAGCAGCACTTC
TRBJ1-1 | few | TRBV4-2 | NA | CASSQYPANTEAFF | TGTGCCAGCAGCCAATATCCGGCGAACACTGAAGCTTTCTTT